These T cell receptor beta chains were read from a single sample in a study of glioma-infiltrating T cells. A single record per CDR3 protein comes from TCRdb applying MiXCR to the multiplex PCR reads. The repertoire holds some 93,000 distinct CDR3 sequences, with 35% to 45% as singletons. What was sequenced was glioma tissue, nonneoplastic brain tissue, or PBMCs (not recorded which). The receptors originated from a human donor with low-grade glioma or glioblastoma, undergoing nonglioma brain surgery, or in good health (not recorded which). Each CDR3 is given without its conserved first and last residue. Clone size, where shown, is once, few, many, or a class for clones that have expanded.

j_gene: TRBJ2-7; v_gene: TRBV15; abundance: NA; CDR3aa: ATSRGTGFEQY
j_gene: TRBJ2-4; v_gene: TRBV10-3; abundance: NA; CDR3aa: AISGKDIQY
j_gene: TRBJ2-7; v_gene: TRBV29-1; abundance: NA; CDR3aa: SVEPGSPYEQY
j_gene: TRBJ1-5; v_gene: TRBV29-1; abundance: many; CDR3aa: SVRESAGQPQH
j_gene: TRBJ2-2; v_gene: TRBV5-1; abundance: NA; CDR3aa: AGSFELNTGELF
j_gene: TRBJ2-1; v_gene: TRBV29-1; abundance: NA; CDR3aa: GTISGGSYNEQF
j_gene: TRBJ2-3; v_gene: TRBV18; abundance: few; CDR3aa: ASSPLLLGTSTDTQY
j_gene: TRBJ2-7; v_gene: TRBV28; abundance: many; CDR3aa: ASSLGRGPYEQY
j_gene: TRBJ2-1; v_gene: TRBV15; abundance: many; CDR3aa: ATSSGLTVSSYNEQF
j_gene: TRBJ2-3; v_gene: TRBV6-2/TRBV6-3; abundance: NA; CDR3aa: ASRAGRADTQY
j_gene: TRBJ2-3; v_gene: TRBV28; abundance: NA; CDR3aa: ATGTGGAETQY
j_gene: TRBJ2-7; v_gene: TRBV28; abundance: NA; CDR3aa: ASSLPGTYEQH
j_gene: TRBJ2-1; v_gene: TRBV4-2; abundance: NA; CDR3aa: ASRQVASGNYNEQS
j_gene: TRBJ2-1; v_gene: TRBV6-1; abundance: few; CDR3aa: ASRLLGTSGYNEQF
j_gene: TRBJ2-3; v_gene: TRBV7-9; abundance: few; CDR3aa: ASSKRGTGVDTDTQY
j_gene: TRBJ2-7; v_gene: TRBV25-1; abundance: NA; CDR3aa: ASSARGEYEQY
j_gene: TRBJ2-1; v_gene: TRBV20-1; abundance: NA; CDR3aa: SARVLAVGYYNEQF
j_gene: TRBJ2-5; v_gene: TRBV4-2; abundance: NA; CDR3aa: ASSQEGLAGGLETQY
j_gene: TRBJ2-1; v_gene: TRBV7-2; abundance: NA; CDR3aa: ASSPSPSYEQF
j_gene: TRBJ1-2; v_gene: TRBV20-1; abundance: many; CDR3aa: SARDARTYGYT
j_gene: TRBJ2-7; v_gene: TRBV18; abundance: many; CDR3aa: ASSPQGIFNGEQY